This is a list of T cell receptor beta chains from one sample in a study of blood T cell repertoires in COVID-19. Assay used: immunoSEQ multiplex PCR; TCRdb lists only in-frame clones, some missing. The table includes over 130,000 clones, 84% detected once. Sequencing used PBMCs or T cells enriched from blood (not recorded which). These receptors were obtained from a woman aged 18 to 35 who had been exposed to COVID-19. Each CDR3 is given with its conserved first and last residue. Fields, in order: CDR3 DNA, CDR3 protein, V gene, J gene, clone size, D gene. The D gene is left open where the match is weak. Only part of the rows carry a size: once, few, many, or a class if the clone is expanded.

DNA: TGTGCCAGCAGCTATCGGGAGGGCCTGGAGGATACGCAGTATTTT; CDR3: CASSYREGLEDTQYF; V: TRBV13; J: TRBJ2-3; size: .; D: TRBD2
DNA: TGTGCCAGCAGTTCTGGACAGGCCCCTAATTCACCCCTCCACTTT; CDR3: CASSSGQAPNSPLHF; V: TRBV27; J: TRBJ1-6; size: .; D: TRBD1
DNA: TGTGCCAGTAGTGAACAGAACACCGGGGAGCTGTTTTTT; CDR3: CASSEQNTGELFF; V: TRBV19; J: TRBJ2-2; size: few; D: .
DNA: TGTGCCAGTAGTTGGGCCCTCAACACCGGGGAGCTGTTTTTT; CDR3: CASSWALNTGELFF; V: TRBV19; J: TRBJ2-2; size: once; D: .
DNA: TGCAGCGTTGAAGGACTAGGACTAGCGGATCCCTACGAGCAGTACTTC; CDR3: CSVEGLGLADPYEQYF; V: TRBV29-1; J: TRBJ2-7; size: .; D: TRBD2
DNA: TGTGCCAGCAGCTTAGGGGACAGGGCCCAAGAGACCCAGTACTTC; CDR3: CASSLGDRAQETQYF; V: TRBV7-9; J: TRBJ2-5; size: .; D: TRBD1
DNA: TGTGCCAGCAGCTTGCTCTCTAGCGAGTCCTACGAGCAGTACTTC; CDR3: CASSLLSSESYEQYF; V: TRBV5-5; J: TRBJ2-7; size: .; D: .
DNA: TGTGCCAGCAGTTCCCAGACTAGCGGGAGGGAGACCCAGTACTTC; CDR3: CASSSQTSGRETQYF; V: TRBV6-5; J: TRBJ2-5; size: .; D: TRBD2
DNA: TGCGCCAGCAGCTCAAAATCCCAAAGGGGCACTGAAGCTTTCTTT; CDR3: CASSSKSQRGTEAFF; V: TRBV5-1; J: TRBJ1-1; size: .; D: .
DNA: TGTGCCAGCACCTCCTTAGCGGCTTATCCCACAGATACGCAGTATTTT; CDR3: CASTSLAAYPTDTQYF; V: TRBV7-8; J: TRBJ2-3; size: .; D: .
DNA: TGTGCCAGTAGTCTGACTAGCGGGAGTCTTGGCGATACGCAGTATTTT; CDR3: CASSLTSGSLGDTQYF; V: TRBV19; J: TRBJ2-3; size: .; D: TRBD2
DNA: TGTGCCATCAGAACCCGGACAGGGAGGAATTCACCCCTCCACTTT; CDR3: CAIRTRTGRNSPLHF; V: TRBV10-3; J: TRBJ1-6; size: .; D: TRBD1